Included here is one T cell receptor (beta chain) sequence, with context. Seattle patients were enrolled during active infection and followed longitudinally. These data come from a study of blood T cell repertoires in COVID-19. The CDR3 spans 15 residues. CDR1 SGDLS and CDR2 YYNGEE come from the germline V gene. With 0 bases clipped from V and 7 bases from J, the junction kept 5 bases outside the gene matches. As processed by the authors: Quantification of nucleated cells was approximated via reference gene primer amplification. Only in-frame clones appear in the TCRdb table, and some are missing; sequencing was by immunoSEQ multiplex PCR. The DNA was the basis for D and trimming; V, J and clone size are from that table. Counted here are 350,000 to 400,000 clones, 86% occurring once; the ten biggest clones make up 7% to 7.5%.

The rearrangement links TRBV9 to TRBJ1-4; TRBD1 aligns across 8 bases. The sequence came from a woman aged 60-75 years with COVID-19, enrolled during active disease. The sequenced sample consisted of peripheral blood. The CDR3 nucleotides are TGTGCCAGCAGCGTAGCAGGGGGCGTCGGTGAAAAACTGTTTTTT. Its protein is CASSVAGGVGEKLFF. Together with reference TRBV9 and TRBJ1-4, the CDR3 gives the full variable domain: DSGVTQTPKHLITATGQRVTLRCSPRSGDLSVYWYQQSLDQGLQFLIQYYNGEERAKGNILERFSAQQFPDLHSELNLSSLELGDSALYFCASSVAGGVGEKLFFGSGTQLSVL.